This T cell receptor beta chain is from a study of cytomegalovirus exposure and HLA in healthy donors. The germline gives CDR1 KGHSH, CDR2 LQKENI. The CDR3 runs 13 residues. V gave up 3 bases and J gave up 7 bases; unmatched junction bases: 3. The primer mix had 60 Vbeta and 13 Jbeta primers. Measured with immunoSEQ multiplex PCR; TCRdb has only the in-frame clones, and not every one. There are 90,000 or so clones in the sample; just under 75% occur only once, and around 4.2% lies in the top ten. V and J are TRBV18 and TRBJ1-1, with 9 bases identical to TRBD1. This TCR came from a man between 60 and 70 years old in good health and CMV-seronegative. Sequenced material: PBMCs. The CDR3 is CASSPDRGGEAFF. As DNA, the CDR3 is TGTGCCAGCTCACCCGACAGGGGGGGTGAAGCTTTCTTT.